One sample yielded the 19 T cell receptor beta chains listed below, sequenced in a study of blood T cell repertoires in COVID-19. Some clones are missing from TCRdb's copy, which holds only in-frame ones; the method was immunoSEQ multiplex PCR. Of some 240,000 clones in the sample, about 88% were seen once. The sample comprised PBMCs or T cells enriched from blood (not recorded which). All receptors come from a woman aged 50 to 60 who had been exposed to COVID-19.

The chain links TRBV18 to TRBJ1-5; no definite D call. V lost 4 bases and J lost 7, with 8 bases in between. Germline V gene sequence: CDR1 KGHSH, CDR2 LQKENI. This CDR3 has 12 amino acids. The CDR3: CASSLDLQPQHF. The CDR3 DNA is TGTGCCAGCTCACTGGACTTGCAGCCCCAGCATTTT.

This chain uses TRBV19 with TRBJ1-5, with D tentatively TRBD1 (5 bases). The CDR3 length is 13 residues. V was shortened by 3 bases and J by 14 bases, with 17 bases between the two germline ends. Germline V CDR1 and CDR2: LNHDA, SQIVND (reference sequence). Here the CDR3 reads CASSIGGTAFKHF. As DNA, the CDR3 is TGTGCCAGTAGTATCGGGGGAACGGCATTCAAGCATTTT.

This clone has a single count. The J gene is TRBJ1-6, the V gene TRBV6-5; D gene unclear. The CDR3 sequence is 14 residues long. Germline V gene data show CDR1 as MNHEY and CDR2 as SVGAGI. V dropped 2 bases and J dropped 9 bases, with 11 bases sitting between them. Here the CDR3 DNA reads TGTGCCAGCAGTTACCTAGACGAAGGTTCACCCCTCCACTTT. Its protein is CASSYLDEGSPLHF.

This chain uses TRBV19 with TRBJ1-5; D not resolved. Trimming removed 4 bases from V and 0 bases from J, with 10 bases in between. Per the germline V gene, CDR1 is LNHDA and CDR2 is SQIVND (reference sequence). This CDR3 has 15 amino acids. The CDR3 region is CASSTRLNSNQPQHF. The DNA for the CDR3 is TGTGCCAGTAGTACCAGACTCAATAGCAATCAGCCCCAGCATTTT.

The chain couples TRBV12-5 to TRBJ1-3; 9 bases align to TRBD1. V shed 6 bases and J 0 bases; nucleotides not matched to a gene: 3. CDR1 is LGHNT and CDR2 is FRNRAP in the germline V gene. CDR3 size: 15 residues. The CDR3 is CASGVGQGSGNTIYF. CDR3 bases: TGTGCTAGTGGAGTGGGACAGGGCTCTGGAAACACCATATATTTT.

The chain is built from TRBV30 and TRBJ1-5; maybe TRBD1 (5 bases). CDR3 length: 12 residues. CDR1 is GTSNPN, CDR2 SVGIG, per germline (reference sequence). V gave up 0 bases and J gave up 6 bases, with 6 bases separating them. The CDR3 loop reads CAWSVTGQPQHF. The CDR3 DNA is TGTGCCTGGAGTGTTACAGGTCAGCCCCAGCATTTT.

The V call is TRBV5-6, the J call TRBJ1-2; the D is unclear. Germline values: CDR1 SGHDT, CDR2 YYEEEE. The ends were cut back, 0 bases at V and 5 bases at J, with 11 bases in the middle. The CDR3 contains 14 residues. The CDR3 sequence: CASSLAADSYGYTF. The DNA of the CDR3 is TGTGCCAGCAGCTTGGCGGCGGATTCATATGGCTACACCTTC.

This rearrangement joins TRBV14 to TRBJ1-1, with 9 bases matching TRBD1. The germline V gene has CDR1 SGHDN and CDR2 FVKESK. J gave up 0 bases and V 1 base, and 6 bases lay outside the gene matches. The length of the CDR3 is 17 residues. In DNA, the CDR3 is TGTGCCAGCAGCCAAGCAAACAGGGGGCTGTTGAACACTGAAGCTTTCTTT. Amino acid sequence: CASSQANRGLLNTEAFF.

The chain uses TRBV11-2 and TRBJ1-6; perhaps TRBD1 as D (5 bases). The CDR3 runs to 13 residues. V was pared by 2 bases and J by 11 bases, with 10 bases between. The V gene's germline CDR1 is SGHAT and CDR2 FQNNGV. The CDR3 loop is CASSLNPGAPLHF. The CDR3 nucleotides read TGTGCCAGCAGCTTAAATCCGGGGGCACCCCTCCACTTT.

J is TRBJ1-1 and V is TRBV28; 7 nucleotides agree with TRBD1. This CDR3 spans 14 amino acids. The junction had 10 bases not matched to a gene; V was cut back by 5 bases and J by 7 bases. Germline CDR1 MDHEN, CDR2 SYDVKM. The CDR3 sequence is CASSRTGTVLEAFF. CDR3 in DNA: TGTGCCAGCAGTCGCACCGGGACAGTACTTGAAGCTTTCTTT.

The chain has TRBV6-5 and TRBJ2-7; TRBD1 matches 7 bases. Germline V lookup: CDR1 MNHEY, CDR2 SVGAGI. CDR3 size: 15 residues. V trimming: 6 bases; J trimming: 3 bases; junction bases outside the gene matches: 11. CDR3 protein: CASRQPGQFLYEQYF. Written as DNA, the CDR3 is TGTGCCAGCAGGCAACCGGGACAGTTCCTCTACGAGCAGTACTTC.

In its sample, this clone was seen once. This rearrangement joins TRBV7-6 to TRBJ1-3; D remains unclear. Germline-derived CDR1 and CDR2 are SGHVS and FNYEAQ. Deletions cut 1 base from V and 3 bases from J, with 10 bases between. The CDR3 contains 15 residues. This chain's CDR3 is CASSLGSAVGNTIYF. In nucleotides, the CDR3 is TGTGCCAGCAGCTTAGGGTCGGCGGTTGGAAACACCATATATTTT.

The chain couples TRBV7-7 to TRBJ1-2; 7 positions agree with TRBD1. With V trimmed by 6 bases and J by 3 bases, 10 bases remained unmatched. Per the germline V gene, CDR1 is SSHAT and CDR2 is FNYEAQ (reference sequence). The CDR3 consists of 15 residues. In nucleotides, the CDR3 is TGTGCCAGCAGTCCCCTCCTTGACAGGGACTATGGCTACACCTTC. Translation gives CASSPLLDRDYGYTF.

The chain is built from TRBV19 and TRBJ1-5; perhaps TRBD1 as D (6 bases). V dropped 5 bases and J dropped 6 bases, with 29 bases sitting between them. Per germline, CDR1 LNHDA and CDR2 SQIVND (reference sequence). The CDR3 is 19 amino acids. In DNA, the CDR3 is TGTGCCAGTAGTCCCCACCCAAACGCCGGGACAAGAAGGGGTCAGCCCCAGCATTTT. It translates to CASSPHPNAGTRRGQPQHF.

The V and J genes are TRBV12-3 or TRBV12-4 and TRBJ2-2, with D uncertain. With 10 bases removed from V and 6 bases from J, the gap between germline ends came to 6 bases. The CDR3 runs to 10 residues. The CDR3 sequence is CATLSGELFF. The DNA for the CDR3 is TGTGCCACCCTTTCCGGGGAGCTGTTTTTT.

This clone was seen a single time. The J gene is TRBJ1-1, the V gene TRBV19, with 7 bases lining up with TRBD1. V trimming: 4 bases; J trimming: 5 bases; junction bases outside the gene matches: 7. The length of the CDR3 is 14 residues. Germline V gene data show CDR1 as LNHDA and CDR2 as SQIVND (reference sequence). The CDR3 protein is CASSNEGARTEAFF. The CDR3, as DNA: TGTGCCAGTAGTAACGAGGGGGCGCGGACTGAAGCTTTCTTT.

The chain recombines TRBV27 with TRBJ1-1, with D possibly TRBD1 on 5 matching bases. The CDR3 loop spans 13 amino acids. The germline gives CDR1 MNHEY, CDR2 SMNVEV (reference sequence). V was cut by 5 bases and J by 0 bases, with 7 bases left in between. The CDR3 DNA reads TGTGCCAGCAGTGACAGAATGAACACTGAAGCTTTCTTT. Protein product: CASSDRMNTEAFF.

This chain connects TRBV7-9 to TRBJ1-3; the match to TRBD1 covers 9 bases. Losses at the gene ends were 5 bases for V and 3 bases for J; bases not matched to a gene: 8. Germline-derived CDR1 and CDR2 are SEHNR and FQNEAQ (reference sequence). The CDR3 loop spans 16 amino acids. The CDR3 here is CASSPRQGGGGNTIYF. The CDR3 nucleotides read TGTGCCAGCAGCCCCCGACAGGGGGGAGGTGGAAACACCATATATTTT.

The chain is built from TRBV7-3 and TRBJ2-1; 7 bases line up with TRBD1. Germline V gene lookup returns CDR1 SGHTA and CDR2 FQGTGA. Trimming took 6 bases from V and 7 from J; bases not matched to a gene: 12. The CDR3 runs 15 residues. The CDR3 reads CASSSRQGIKNEQFF. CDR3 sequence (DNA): TGTGCCAGCAGTTCACGACAGGGAATCAAGAATGAGCAGTTCTTC.